This T cell receptor beta chain was found in a study of control samples from healthy donors and cancer patients. Assay used: immunoSEQ multiplex PCR; TCRdb lists only in-frame clones, some missing. The data show about 80,000 clones, about 90% seen once. Deletions cut 1 base from V and 0 bases from J, with 13 bases between. This CDR3 contains 17 residues. Germline CDR1 is LNHDA and CDR2 is SQIVND (reference sequence). Material for sequencing was blood. The chain employs TRBV19 and TRBJ1-5, with D possibly matching TRBD1 (6 bases). The receptor's source is a middle-aged man in good health. The CDR3 DNA is TGTGCCAGTAGTATAGTTCAGGGGTTGGATAGCAATCAGCCCCAGCATTTT. Translated: CASSIVQGLDSNQPQHF.